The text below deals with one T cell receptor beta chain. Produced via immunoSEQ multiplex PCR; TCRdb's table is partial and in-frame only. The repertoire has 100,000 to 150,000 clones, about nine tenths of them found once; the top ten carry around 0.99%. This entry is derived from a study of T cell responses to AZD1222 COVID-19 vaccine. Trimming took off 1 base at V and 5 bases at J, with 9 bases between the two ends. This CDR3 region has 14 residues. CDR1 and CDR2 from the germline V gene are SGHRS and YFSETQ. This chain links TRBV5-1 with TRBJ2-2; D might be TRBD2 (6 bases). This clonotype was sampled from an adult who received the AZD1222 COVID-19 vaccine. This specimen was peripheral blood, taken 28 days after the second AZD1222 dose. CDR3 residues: CASSLWGRTGELFF. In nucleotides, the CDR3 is TGCGCCAGCAGCTTGTGGGGGAGGACCGGGGAGCTGTTTTTT. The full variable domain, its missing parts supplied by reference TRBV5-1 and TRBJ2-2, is KAGVTQTPRYLIKTRGQQVTLSCSPISGHRSVSWYQQTPGQGLQFLFEYFSETQRNKGNFPGRFSGRQFSNSRSEMNVSTLELGDSALYLCASSLWGRTGELFFGEGSRLTVL.